The 18 T cell receptor beta chains reported below all come from one sample, sequenced in a study of T cells in Graves' hyperthyroidism and ophthalmopathy. Amplified TCR beta CDR3 regions derived from RNA transcripts. A set of HTBI primers served as the primers for a first-round RT-PCR of the TCR CDR3. TCRdb independently ran MiXCR on the multiplex PCR reads; one entry per CDR3 protein. The sample has about 320,000 distinct CDR3 sequences; about 15% are singletons. The sample was blood. The receptors come from a man aged 30 to 45 with Graves' hyperthyroidism.

This clonotype has just a few counts. The chain joins TRBV19 to TRBJ2-7; D not resolved. Germline CDR1 is LNHDA and CDR2 is SQIVND (reference sequence). This CDR3 comprises 13 residues. Trimming removed 5 bases from V and 3 bases from J, with 11 bases in between. The CDR3 sequence is CASSPAGDYEQYF. CDR3 coding DNA: TGTGCCAGTAGTCCGGCTGGAGACTACGAGCAGTACTTC.

Ten or more counts support this clonotype. The chain employs TRBV2 and TRBJ2-7; possibly TRBD2 for D (8 bases). Germline V gives CDR1 SNHLY, CDR2 FYNNEI. The CDR3 loop spans 14 amino acids. Trimming stripped 2 bases from V and 6 bases from J, with 14 bases between. Here the CDR3 reads CASSETGGGVEQYF. The CDR3 nucleotides are TGTGCCAGCAGTGAAACGGGAGGGGGCGTCGAGCAGTACTTC.

This clonotype was seen repeatedly, ten times or more. The chain couples TRBV7-2 to TRBJ1-1, with D uncertain. V was pared by 3 bases and J by 7 bases, with 18 bases between. The CDR3 has 15 amino acids. CDR1 and CDR2 (germline): SGHTA, FQGNSA. CDR3 sequence: CASSFGPDGSGEAFF. In nucleotides, the CDR3 is TGTGCCAGCAGCTTCGGCCCGGACGGGTCCGGTGAAGCTTTCTTT. Combining the CDR3 with reference TRBV7-2 and TRBJ1-1 gives the whole variable domain GAGVSQSPSNKVTEKGKDVELRCDPISGHTALYWYRQSLGQGLEFLIYFQGNSAPDKSGLPSDRFSAERTGGSVSTLTIQRTQQEDSAVYLCASSFGPDGSGEAFFGQGTRLTVV.

This chain connects TRBV10-3 to TRBJ2-2; TRBD1 matches 7 bases. In germline, CDR1 is ENHRY, CDR2 SYGVKD. The CDR3 sequence is 15 residues long. V was pared by 4 bases and J by 1 base, with 3 bases of the junction left unmatched. CDR3 DNA sequence: TGTGCCATCAGTGGAGGGGGCTGGAACACCGGGGAGCTGTTTTTT. Protein: CAISGGGWNTGELFF.

Note on this clonotype: With a much larger clone just one base away, this may be a read error. The chain uses TRBV5-1 and TRBJ2-5; perhaps TRBD2 as D (5 bases). The germline V gene encodes CDR1 SGHRS and CDR2 YFSETQ. This CDR3 is built from 15 residues. Here the CDR3 reads CASSLAGTVEEAQYF. DNA for the CDR3: TGCGCCAGCAGCTTGGCGGGAACAGTGGAAGAGGCCCAGTACTTC. Based on the CDR3 plus reference TRBV5-1 and TRBJ2-5, the full variable domain is KAGVTQTPRYLIKTRGQQVTLSCSPISGHRSVSWYQQTPGQGLQFLFEYFSETQRNKGNFPGRFSGRQFSNSRSEMNVSTLELGDSALYLCASSLAGTVEEAQYFGPGTRLLVL.

There are many counts of this clonotype. The J gene is TRBJ2-5, the V gene TRBV11-2; no reliable D call. From germline, CDR1 is SGHAT and CDR2 FQNNGV. This CDR3 comprises 14 residues. V lost 2 bases to trimming and J lost 6 bases, with 13 bases between them. CDR3 coding DNA: TGTGCCAGCAGCTTACCACCGCCAGATCAGACCCAGTACTTC. It codes for CASSLPPPDQTQYF.

This clonotype was recorded at least ten times. The genes are TRBV4-1 and TRBJ2-1; either TRBD1 or TRBD2 may supply D (5 bases each). V was cut by 1 base and J by 7 bases, with 20 bases left in between. The V gene's germline CDR1 is MGHRA and CDR2 YSYEKL. The CDR3 covers 17 residues. The CDR3 coding sequence is TGCGCCAGCAGCCAAGGGGGCGGTGGCGGGCTTGGGAATGAGCAGTTCTTC. This sequence encodes CASSQGGGGGLGNEQFF.

This clonotype was detected many times. J is TRBJ2-1 and V is TRBV7-2; tentatively, D is TRBD1 or TRBD2 (5 bases each). Germline CDR1 reads SGHTA; CDR2 reads FQGNSA. V lost 6 bases and J lost 0, with 9 bases in between. This CDR3 contains 14 residues. The CDR3 is CASRQAGSYNEQFF. The CDR3 DNA is TGTGCCAGCAGACAGGCGGGCTCCTACAATGAGCAGTTCTTC.

The V call is TRBV15, the J call TRBJ2-5, with D perhaps matching TRBD1 or TRBD2 (6 bases each). V dropped 5 bases and J dropped 5 bases, with 21 bases sitting between them. The CDR3 runs 16 residues. CDR1 is LNHNV and CDR2 is YYDKDF in the germline V gene (reference sequence). In DNA, the CDR3 is TGTGCCACCAGCCTCGGGGGCCGGGTGGTGGGTGAGACCCAGTACTTC. This gives the protein CATSLGGRVVGETQYF.

This clonotype has at least ten counts. V gene TRBV12-3 or TRBV12-4 combines with J gene TRBJ1-1; D perhaps matches TRBD1 (5 bases). V was pared by 7 bases and J by 4 bases, with 16 bases between. The CDR3 has 14 amino acids. CDR3 loop: CASTRNAGGTEAFF. The CDR3, as DNA: TGTGCCAGCACCCGGAACGCGGGGGGCACTGAAGCTTTCTTT.

The table lists this clonotype with many counts. The J gene is TRBJ2-3, the V gene TRBV7-2; the match to TRBD2 covers 9 bases. The V gene end was trimmed by 2 bases and the J gene end by 6 bases; junction bases not matched to a gene: 3. The CDR3 is 14 amino acids. The germline gives CDR1 SGHTA, CDR2 FQGNSA. DNA of the CDR3: TGTGCCAGCAGCTTAAGTCTAGCGGGGGATACGCAGTATTTT. Residues: CASSLSLAGDTQYF. The full variable domain, with the rest looked up from reference TRBV7-2 and TRBJ2-3, is GAGVSQSPSNKVTEKGKDVELRCDPISGHTALYWYRQSLGQGLEFLIYFQGNSAPDKSGLPSDRFSAERTGGSVSTLTIQRTQQEDSAVYLCASSLSLAGDTQYFGPGTRLTVL.

This chain joins TRBV29-1 and TRBJ2-3; D tentatively fits TRBD1 or TRBD2 (5 bases each). V was clipped by 4 bases and J by 6 bases, with 17 bases between them. Germline V gene sequence: CDR1 SQVTM, CDR2 ANQGSEA. The CDR3 spans 14 residues. CDR3 sequence: CSVGAQKGTDTQYF. CDR3 bases: TGCAGCGTTGGAGCACAAAAGGGGACCGATACGCAGTATTTT.

This clonotype has more than one count but fewer than ten. The chain links TRBV7-2 to TRBJ1-4; D call uncertain. Germline V gene data show CDR1 as SGHTA and CDR2 as FQGNSA. CDR3 length equals 13 residues. V lost 5 bases to trimming and J lost 11 bases, with 15 bases between them. The CDR3 DNA reads TGTGCCAGCAGCCGTGGACCCGAAGAGAAACTGTTTTTT. Its translation: CASSRGPEEKLFF.

This clonotype was seen repeatedly, ten times or more. The genes are TRBV11-3 and TRBJ2-2, with D possibly being TRBD1 (5 bases). Germline V gene data show CDR1 as SGHNT and CDR2 as YENEEA. V lost 4 bases and J lost 6, with 12 bases in between. The CDR3 consists of 14 residues. The CDR3 sequence is CASSSLRVSGELFF. The CDR3 coding sequence is TGTGCCAGCAGCTCCCTCAGGGTATCCGGGGAGCTGTTTTTT. Using reference TRBV11-3 and TRBJ2-2 for the parts outside the CDR3, the full variable domain is EAGVVQSPRYKIIEKKQPVAFWCNPISGHNTLYWYLQNLGQGPELLIRYENEEAVDDSQLPKDRFSAERLKGVDSTLKIQPAELGDSAVYLCASSSLRVSGELFFGEGSRLTVL.

In this sample, this clonotype turned up many times. V usage is TRBV12-3 or TRBV12-4 and J usage is TRBJ2-7; the match to TRBD2 covers 10 bases. The V gene end was trimmed by 3 bases and the J gene end by 2 bases; junction bases not matched to a gene: 22. CDR3 length: 21 amino acids. Here the CDR3 DNA reads TGTGCCAGCAGTTTCCCCGGCAACTATAAGACTAGCGGGCTATTAACCTACGAGCAGTACTTC. Translation gives CASSFPGNYKTSGLLTYEQYF.

The table lists this clonotype with many counts. CDR3 amino acids: CASSLEVLDNEQFF. The CDR3 coding sequence is TGTGCCAGCAGCTTAGAGGTTCTGGACAATGAGCAGTTCTTC. V usage is TRBV11-3 and J usage is TRBJ2-1; unclear D gene. This CDR3 contains 14 residues. Trimming took off 0 bases at V and 5 bases at J, with 8 bases between the two ends. In germline, CDR1 is SGHNT, CDR2 YENEEA.

This clonotype came up a few times. J is TRBJ2-5 and V is TRBV12-3 or TRBV12-4; 9 bases line up with TRBD1. CDR3 length equals 16 residues. Trimming removed 0 bases from V and 5 bases from J; junction bases left unmatched: 7. CDR3 residues: CASSLAGGTGRETQYF. The CDR3 bases are TGTGCCAGCAGTTTAGCTGGCGGGACAGGGAGGGAGACCCAGTACTTC.

The sample holds many counts of this clonotype. The chain combines TRBV28 with TRBJ1-4; D call uncertain. The germline V gene has CDR1 MDHEN and CDR2 SYDVKM. The V gene lost 3 bases and the J gene lost 2 bases, with 7 bases spanning the gap. The CDR3 length is 14 residues. For the CDR3, the DNA is TGTGCCAGCAGTTTTGGCGCCACTAATGAAAAACTGTTTTTT. Amino acids: CASSFGATNEKLFF.